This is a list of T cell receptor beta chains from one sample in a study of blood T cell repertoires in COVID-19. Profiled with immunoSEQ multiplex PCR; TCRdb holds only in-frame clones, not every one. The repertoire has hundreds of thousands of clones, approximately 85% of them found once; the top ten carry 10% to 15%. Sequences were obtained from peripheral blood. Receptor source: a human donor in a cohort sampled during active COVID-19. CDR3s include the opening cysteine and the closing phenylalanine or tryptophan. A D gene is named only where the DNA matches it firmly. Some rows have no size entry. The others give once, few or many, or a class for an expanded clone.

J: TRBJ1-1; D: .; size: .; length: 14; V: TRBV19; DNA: TGTGCCAGTAGCCTCCAGGGTATGGGGACTGAAGCTTTCTTT; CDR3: CASSLQGMGTEAFF
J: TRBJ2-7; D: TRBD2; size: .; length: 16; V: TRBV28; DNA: TGTGCCAGCAGTCCACCTGGTAGCGGGATAGCTCACGAGCAGTACTTC; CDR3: CASSPPGSGIAHEQYF
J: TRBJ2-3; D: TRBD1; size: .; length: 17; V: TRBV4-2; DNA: TGTGCCAGCAGCCAAGCCCCGACAGGGTCCAGCACAGATACGCAGTATTTT; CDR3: CASSQAPTGSSTDTQYF
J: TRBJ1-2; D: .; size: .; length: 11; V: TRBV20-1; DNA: TGCAGTGCCGCAGGGGACTATGGCTACACCTTC; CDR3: CSAAGDYGYTF
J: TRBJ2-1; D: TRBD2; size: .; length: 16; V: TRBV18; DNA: TGTGCCAGCTCACCACCGGTAGCGGGAGGCTTTAATGAGCAGTTCTTC; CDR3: CASSPPVAGGFNEQFF
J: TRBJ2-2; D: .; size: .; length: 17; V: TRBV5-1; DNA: TGCGCCAGCAGCTGGGTGTTGGGAGCGCCTAACACCGGGGAGCTGTTTTTT; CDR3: CASSWVLGAPNTGELFF
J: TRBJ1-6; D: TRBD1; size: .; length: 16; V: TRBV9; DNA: TGTGCCAGCAGCCCCGACTGGGGGACAGGGACTTCACCCCTCCACTTT; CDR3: CASSPDWGTGTSPLHF
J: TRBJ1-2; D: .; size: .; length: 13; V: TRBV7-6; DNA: TGTGCCAGCAGCCAACAGGCGTCTGGGGACTACACCTTC; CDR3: CASSQQASGDYTF
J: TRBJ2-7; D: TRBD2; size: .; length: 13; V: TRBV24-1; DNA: TGTGCCACCAGTGCCAGCGGGAGGATAGGGCAGTACTTC; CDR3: CATSASGRIGQYF
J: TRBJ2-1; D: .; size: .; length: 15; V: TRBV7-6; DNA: TGTGCCAGCAGCTCGTCTAGCGATTCCTACAATGAGCAGTTCTTC; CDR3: CASSSSSDSYNEQFF
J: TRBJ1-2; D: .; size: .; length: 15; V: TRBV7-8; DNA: TGTGCCAGCAGCTTAGCGGCTAAAGGGGGCTATGGCTACACCTTC; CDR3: CASSLAAKGGYGYTF
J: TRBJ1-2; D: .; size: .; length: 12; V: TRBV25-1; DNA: TGTGCCAGCAGTGAGCTAGCCTATGGCTACACCTTC; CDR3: CASSELAYGYTF
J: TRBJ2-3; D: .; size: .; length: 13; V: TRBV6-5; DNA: TGTGCCAGCCGAAAGAACGGGGCAGATACGCAGTATTTT; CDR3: CASRKNGADTQYF
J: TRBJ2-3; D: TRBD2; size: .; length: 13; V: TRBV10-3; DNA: TGTGCCATCAGTGAGAGAGGGACTAGCGATGAGTATTTT; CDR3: CAISERGTSDEYF
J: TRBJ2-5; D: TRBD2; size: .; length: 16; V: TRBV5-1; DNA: TGCGCCAGCAGCCCCGGGACTAGCGGGAGTCTAGAGACCCAGTACTTC; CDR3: CASSPGTSGSLETQYF
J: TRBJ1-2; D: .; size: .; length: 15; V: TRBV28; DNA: TGTGGTACTACACTTCGGGGAGCCCCTAACTATGGCTACACCTTC; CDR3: CGTTLRGAPNYGYTF
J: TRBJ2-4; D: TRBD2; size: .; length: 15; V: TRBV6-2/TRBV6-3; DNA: TGTGCCAGCAGTCCCACAGTCCGGACTAGGTCGGTTCAGTACTTC; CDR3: CASSPTVRTRSVQYF
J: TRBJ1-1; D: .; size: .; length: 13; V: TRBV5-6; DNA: TGTGCCAGCAGCTTAAATATTCTCACTGAAGCTTTCTTT; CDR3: CASSLNILTEAFF
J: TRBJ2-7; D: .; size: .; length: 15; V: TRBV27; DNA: TGTGCCAGCAGTTTTACAGGGACACCCTCCTACGAGCAGTACTTC; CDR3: CASSFTGTPSYEQYF
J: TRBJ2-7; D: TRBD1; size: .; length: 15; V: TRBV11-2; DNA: TGTGCCAGCAGCTTAATTCCGGGACAGGGGTACGAGCAGTACTTC; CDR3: CASSLIPGQGYEQYF
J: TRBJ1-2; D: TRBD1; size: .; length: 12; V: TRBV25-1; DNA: TGTGCCAGCAGTCGACAGGGTCGCGGCTACACCTTC; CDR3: CASSRQGRGYTF
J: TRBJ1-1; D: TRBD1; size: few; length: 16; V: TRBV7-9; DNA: TGTGCCAGCAGACCTGGACCGGGACAGGGGAACACTGAAGCTTTCTTT; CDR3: CASRPGPGQGNTEAFF
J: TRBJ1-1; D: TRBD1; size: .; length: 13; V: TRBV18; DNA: TGTGCCAGCTCGAGGGGGCAAGACACTGAAGCTTTCTTT; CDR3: CASSRGQDTEAFF
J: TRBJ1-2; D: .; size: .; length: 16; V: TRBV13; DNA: TGTGCCAGCAGCTTTCCCCAGGAGAACCGGGGCTATGGCTACACCTTC; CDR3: CASSFPQENRGYGYTF
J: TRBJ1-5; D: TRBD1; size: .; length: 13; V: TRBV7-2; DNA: TGTGCCAGCAGCGGCAGGGGGAATCAGCCCCAGCATTTT; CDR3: CASSGRGNQPQHF
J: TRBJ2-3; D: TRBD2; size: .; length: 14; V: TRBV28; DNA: TGTGCCAGTGGGAGTCTAGCGGCCCTCGGTACGCAGTATTTT; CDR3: CASGSLAALGTQYF
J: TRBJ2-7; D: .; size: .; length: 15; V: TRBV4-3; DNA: TGCGCCAGCAGCCAAGAAGGAGCCCCGGCCTACGAGCAGTACTTC; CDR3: CASSQEGAPAYEQYF
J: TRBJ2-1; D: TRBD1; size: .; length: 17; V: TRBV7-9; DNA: TGTGCCAGCAGCTTAGGAGCTAGTGCGGGACAGGAGTTTGACGCGTTCTTC; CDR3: CASSLGASAGQEFDAFF
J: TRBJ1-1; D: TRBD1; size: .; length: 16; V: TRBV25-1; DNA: TGTGCCAGCAGTGCTAACCCCGGGACAGGGGGCGAGGAAGCTTTCTTT; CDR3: CASSANPGTGGEEAFF
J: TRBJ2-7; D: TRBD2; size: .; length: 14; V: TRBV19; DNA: TGTGCCAGTAGCGGACTAGCGGGGAACTACGAGCAGTACTTC; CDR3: CASSGLAGNYEQYF
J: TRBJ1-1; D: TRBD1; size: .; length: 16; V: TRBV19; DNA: TGTGCCAGTCGACACCGGGACAGGGGCCGGTATACTGAAGCTTTCTTT; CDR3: CASRHRDRGRYTEAFF